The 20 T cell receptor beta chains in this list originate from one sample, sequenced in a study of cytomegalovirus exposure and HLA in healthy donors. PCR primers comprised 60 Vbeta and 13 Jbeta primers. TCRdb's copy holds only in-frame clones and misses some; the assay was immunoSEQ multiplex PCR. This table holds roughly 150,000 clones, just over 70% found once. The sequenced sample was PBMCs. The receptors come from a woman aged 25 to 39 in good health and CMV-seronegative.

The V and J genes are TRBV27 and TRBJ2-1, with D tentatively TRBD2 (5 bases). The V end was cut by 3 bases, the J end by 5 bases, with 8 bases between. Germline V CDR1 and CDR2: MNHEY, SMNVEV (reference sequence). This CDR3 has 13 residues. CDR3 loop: CASSFEGNNEQFF. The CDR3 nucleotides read TGTGCCAGCAGTTTTGAGGGAAACAATGAGCAGTTCTTC.

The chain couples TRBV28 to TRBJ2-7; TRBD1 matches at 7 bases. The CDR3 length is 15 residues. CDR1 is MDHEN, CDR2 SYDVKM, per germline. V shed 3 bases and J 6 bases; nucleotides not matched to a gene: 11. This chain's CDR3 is CASSLRARGHGEQYV. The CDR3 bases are TGTGCCAGCAGTTTGCGTGCGAGGGGGCACGGCGAGCAGTACGTC.

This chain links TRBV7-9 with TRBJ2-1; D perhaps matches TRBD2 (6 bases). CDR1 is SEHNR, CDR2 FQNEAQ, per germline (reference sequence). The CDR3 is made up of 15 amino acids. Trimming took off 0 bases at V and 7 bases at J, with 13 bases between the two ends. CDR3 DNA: TGTGCCAGCAGCTTAGCGCGACCGGGGGAGAATGAGCAGTTCTTC. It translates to CASSLARPGENEQFF.

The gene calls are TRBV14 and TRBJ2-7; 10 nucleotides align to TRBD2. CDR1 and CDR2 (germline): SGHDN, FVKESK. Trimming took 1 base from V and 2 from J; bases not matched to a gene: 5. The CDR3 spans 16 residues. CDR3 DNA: TGTGCCAGCAGCCAAGCTAGCGGGAGCTTAACCTACGAGCAGTACTTC. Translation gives CASSQASGSLTYEQYF.

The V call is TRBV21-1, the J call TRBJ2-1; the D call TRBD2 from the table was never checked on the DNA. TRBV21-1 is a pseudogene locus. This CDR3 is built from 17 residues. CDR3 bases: TGTGCCAGCAGCAAAGAGGGCGGGAGGAGCTCCTACAATGAGCAGTTCTTC. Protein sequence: CASSKEGGRSSYNEQFF.

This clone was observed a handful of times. This CDR3 is CASSISRDSGNSPLHF. DNA of the CDR3: TGTGCCAGTAGTATATCCCGGGACAGTGGGAATTCACCCCTCCACTTT. V and J are TRBV19 and TRBJ1-6; 7 bases align to TRBD1. The CDR3 loop spans 16 amino acids. Germline CDR1 reads LNHDA; CDR2 reads SQIVND (reference sequence). Trimming cost V 2 bases and J 7 bases; bases outside gene matches: 8.

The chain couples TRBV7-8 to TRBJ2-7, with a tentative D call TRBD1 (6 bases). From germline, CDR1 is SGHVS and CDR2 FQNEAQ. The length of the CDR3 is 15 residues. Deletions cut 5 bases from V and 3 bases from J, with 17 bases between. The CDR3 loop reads CASSPRTVLIYEQYF. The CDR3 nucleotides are TGTGCCAGCAGCCCGCGGACAGTGTTAATCTACGAGCAGTACTTC. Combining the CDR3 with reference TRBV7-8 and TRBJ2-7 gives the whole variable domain GAGVSQSPRYKVAKRGQDVALRCDPISGHVSLFWYQQALGQGPEFLTYFQNEAQLDKSGLPSDRFFAERPEGSVSTLKIQRTQQEDSAVYLCASSPRTVLIYEQYFGPGTRLTVT.

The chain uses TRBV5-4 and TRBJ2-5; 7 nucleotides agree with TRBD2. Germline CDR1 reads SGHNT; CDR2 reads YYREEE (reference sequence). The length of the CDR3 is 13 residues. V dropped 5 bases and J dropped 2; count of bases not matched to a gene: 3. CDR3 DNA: TGTGCCAGCAGTCACGGGGGGCAAGAGACCCAGTACTTC. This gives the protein CASSHGGQETQYF.

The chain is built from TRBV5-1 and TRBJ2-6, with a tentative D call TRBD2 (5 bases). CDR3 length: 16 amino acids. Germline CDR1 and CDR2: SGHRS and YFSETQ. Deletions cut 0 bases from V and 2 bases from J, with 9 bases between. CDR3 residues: CASSLAWGAGANVLTF. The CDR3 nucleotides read TGCGCCAGCAGCTTGGCATGGGGAGCTGGGGCCAACGTCCTGACTTTC.

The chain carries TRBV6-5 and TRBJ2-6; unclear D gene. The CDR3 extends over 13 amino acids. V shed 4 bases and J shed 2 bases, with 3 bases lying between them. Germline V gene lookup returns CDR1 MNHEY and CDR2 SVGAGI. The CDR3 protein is CASSSAGANVLTF. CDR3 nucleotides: TGTGCCAGCAGTTCCGCTGGGGCCAACGTCCTGACTTTC.

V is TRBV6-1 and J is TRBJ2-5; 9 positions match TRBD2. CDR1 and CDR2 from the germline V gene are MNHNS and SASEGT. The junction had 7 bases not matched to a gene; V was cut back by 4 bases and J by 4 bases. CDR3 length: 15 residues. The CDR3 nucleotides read TGTGCCAGCAGTGTGAGCGGGGGGCTGGGAGAGACCCAGTACTTC. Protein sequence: CASSVSGGLGETQYF.

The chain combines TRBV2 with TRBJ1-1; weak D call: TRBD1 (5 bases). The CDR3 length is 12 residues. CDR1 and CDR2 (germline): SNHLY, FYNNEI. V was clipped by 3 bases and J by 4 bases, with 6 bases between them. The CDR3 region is CASSEGGTEAFF. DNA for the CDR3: TGTGCCAGCAGTGAGGGGGGCACTGAAGCTTTCTTT.

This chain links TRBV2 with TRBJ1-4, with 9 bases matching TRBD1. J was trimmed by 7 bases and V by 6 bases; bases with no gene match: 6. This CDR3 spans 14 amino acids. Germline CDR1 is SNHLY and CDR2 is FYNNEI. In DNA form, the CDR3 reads TGTGCCAGCAGCGTACAGGGGGCACGTGAAAAACTGTTTTTT. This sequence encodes CASSVQGAREKLFF. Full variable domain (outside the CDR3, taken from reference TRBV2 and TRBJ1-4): EPEVTQTPSHQVTQMGQEVILRCVPISNHLYFYWYRQILGQKVEFLVSFYNNEISEKSEIFDDQFSVERPDGSNFTLKIRSTKLEDSAMYFCASSVQGAREKLFFGSGTQLSVL.

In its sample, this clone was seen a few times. Here the CDR3 DNA reads TGTGCCAGCAGTTACTCGATCCGGGGGGGCCCCGAGCAGTACGTC. This gives the protein CASSYSIRGGPEQYV. The rearrangement links TRBV6-5 to TRBJ2-7, with TRBD2 matching over 8 bases. With V trimmed by 0 bases and J by 6 bases, 7 bases remained unmatched. The germline V gene encodes CDR1 MNHEY and CDR2 SVGAGI. CDR3 length: 15 amino acids.

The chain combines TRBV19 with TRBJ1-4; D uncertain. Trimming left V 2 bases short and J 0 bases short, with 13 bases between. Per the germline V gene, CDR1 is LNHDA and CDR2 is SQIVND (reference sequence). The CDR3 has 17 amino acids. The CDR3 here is CASSIIGSAATNEKLFF. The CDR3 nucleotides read TGTGCCAGTAGTATAATCGGGTCGGCCGCAACTAATGAAAAACTGTTTTTT.

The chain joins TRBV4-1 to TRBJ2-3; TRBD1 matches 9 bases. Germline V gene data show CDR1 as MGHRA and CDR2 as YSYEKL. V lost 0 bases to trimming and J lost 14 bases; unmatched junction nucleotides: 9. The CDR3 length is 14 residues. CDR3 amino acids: CASSQESGTGKRYF. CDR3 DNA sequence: TGCGCCAGCAGCCAAGAAAGTGGGACAGGGAAAAGGTATTTT.

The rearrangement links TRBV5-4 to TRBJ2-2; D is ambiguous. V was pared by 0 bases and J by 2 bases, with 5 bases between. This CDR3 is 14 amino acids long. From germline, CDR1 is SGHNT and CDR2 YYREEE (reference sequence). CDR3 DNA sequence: TGTGCCAGCAGCTTGGGACAAAACACCGGGGAGCTGTTTTTT. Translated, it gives CASSLGQNTGELFF. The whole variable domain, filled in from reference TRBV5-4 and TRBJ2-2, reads ETGVTQSPTHLIKTRGQQVTLRCSSQSGHNTVSWYQQALGQGPQFIFQYYREEENGRGNFPPRFSGLQFPNYSSELNVNALELDDSALYLCASSLGQNTGELFFGEGSRLTVL.

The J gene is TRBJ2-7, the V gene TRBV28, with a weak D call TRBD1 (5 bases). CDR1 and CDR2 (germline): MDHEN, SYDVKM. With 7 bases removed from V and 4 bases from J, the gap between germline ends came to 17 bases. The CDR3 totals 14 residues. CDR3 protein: CASTSGSLPYEQYV. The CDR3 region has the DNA TGTGCCAGCACCTCAGGGTCCCTGCCTTACGAGCAGTACGTC.

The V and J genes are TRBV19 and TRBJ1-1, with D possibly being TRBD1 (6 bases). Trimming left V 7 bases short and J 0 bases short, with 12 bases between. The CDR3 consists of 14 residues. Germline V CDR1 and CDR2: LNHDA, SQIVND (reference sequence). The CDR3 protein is CASNVDSMNTEAFF. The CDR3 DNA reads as TGTGCCAGTAATGTGGACAGCATGAACACTGAAGCTTTCTTT.

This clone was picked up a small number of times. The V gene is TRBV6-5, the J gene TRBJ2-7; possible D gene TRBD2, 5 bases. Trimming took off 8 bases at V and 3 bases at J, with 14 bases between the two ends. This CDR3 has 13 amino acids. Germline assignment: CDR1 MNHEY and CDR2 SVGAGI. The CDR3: CASRPVGSYEQYF. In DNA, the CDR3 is TGTGCCAGCCGACCCGTGGGGAGCTACGAGCAGTACTTC.